A selection of T cell receptor beta chains follows, all from one sample in a study of blood T cell repertoires in COVID-19. Here immunoSEQ multiplex PCR was the method, and the copy in TCRdb shows in-frame clones only, minus some. Here the sample spans roughly 570,000 clones, roughly nine tenths being singletons. Sequencing was performed on peripheral blood. The receptors come from a woman in her forties or fifties with COVID-19, enrolled during active disease. CDR3s include the opening cysteine and the closing phenylalanine or tryptophan. A D gene is named only where the DNA matches it firmly. For some rows the clone size is stated as once, few or many, or as a class when expanded; others skip it.

j_gene: TRBJ1-1
v_gene: TRBV5-1
d_gene: NA
abundance: NA
CDR3nt: TGCGCCAGCAGCCCGGACAGTTTGAACACTGAAGCTTTCTTT
CDR3aa: CASSPDSLNTEAFF

j_gene: TRBJ2-1
v_gene: TRBV10-3
d_gene: TRBD2
abundance: few
CDR3nt: TGTGCCATCACCCCAGCGGGGGGGTTCGATGAGCAGTTCTTC
CDR3aa: CAITPAGGFDEQFF

j_gene: TRBJ2-3
v_gene: TRBV9
d_gene: NA
abundance: NA
CDR3nt: TGTGCCAGCAGCGTACCAGGGGGGCCCACAGATACGCAGTATTTT
CDR3aa: CASSVPGGPTDTQYF

j_gene: TRBJ1-2
v_gene: TRBV5-1
d_gene: NA
abundance: NA
CDR3nt: TGCGCCAGCAGCTCGACAACCAGTGGGGCCAGCCGCTATGGCTACACCTTC
CDR3aa: CASSSTTSGASRYGYTF

j_gene: TRBJ1-6
v_gene: TRBV19
d_gene: TRBD1
abundance: NA
CDR3nt: TGTGCCAGTAATCCAGGGGGAGGTTCACCCCTCCACTTT
CDR3aa: CASNPGGGSPLHF

j_gene: TRBJ2-2
v_gene: TRBV6-5
d_gene: NA
abundance: NA
CDR3nt: TGTGCCAGCAGGCAACTAGGAGGCGGCGGGGAGCTGTTTTTT
CDR3aa: CASRQLGGGGELFF

j_gene: TRBJ2-4
v_gene: TRBV19
d_gene: NA
abundance: NA
CDR3nt: TGTGCCAGTAGTATAGGATGGGCTGGGGGGAAAAACATTCAGTACTTC
CDR3aa: CASSIGWAGGKNIQYF

j_gene: TRBJ1-2
v_gene: TRBV5-1
d_gene: TRBD1
abundance: NA
CDR3nt: TGCGCCAGCAGCCCGGACAGGGTGAAGTACTTC
CDR3aa: CASSPDRVKYF

j_gene: TRBJ2-3
v_gene: TRBV7-9
d_gene: TRBD2
abundance: NA
CDR3nt: TGTGCCAGCAGTGTAGCGGGGGGGCCGGATAGCACAGATACGCAGTATTTT
CDR3aa: CASSVAGGPDSTDTQYF

j_gene: TRBJ1-1
v_gene: TRBV5-1
d_gene: TRBD1
abundance: NA
CDR3nt: TGCGCCAGCAGCGCTCACAGGGGAACGAACACTGAAGCTTTCTTT
CDR3aa: CASSAHRGTNTEAFF

j_gene: TRBJ2-6
v_gene: TRBV11-3
d_gene: TRBD1
abundance: NA
CDR3nt: TGTGCCAGCAGCCCCGGGACAGCTGGGGCCAACGTCCTGACTTTC
CDR3aa: CASSPGTAGANVLTF

j_gene: TRBJ1-1
v_gene: TRBV7-2
d_gene: NA
abundance: NA
CDR3nt: TGTGCCAGCAGCCCTCAAGGGGGGGGTACTGAAGCTTTCTTT
CDR3aa: CASSPQGGGTEAFF

j_gene: TRBJ1-2
v_gene: TRBV19
d_gene: TRBD1
abundance: NA
CDR3nt: TGTGCCAGTAGTACGACAGGGGGATCTAACTATGGCTACACCTTC
CDR3aa: CASSTTGGSNYGYTF

j_gene: TRBJ1-4
v_gene: TRBV7-9
d_gene: TRBD1
abundance: NA
CDR3nt: TGTGCCAGCAGCCCCTGGACAGGGGGGAATGAAAAACTGTTTTTT
CDR3aa: CASSPWTGGNEKLFF

j_gene: TRBJ1-1
v_gene: TRBV3-1/TRBV3-2
d_gene: NA
abundance: few
CDR3nt: TGTGCCAGCAGCCTCCCGGGATTTGCGTCTTTCTTT
CDR3aa: CASSLPGFASFF

j_gene: TRBJ1-5
v_gene: TRBV6-5
d_gene: NA
abundance: NA
CDR3nt: TGTGCCAGCATCCTGGAGGGCAGGGATCAGCCCCAGCATTTT
CDR3aa: CASILEGRDQPQHF

j_gene: TRBJ1-4
v_gene: TRBV6-5
d_gene: NA
abundance: NA
CDR3nt: TGTGCCAGCAGTAGCTCGGGCGGGGACAATGAAAAACTGTTTTTT
CDR3aa: CASSSSGGDNEKLFF